These T cell receptor beta chains were read from a single sample in a study of cytomegalovirus exposure and HLA in healthy donors. The data were produced by immunoSEQ multiplex PCR, yet TCRdb's version contains in-frame clones alone and is incomplete. The listing contains roughly 53,000 clones. Sequencing input: PBMCs. The source of these receptors is a female donor in good health and CMV-seronegative. The CDR3 runs from the conserved cysteine through the conserved F or W. A D gene is named only where the DNA matches it firmly. Clone size, where shown, is once, few, many, or a class for clones that have expanded.

d_gene,j_gene,abundance,v_gene,CDR3nt,CDR3aa
TRBD1,TRBJ2-5,NA,TRBV11-2,TGTGCCAGCAGCCCCCGGACAGGGGGCCTAGAAGAGACCCAGTACTTC,CASSPRTGGLEETQYF
TRBD1,TRBJ2-2,NA,TRBV7-9,TGTGCCAGCAGCGCCCCGGGACAGGGGGCCGGGGAGCTGTTTTTT,CASSAPGQGAGELFF
TRBD1,TRBJ2-7,NA,TRBV27,TGTGCCAGCAGTACCTACAGGGGCCCCTACGAGCAGTACTTC,CASSTYRGPYEQYF
NA,TRBJ1-3,NA,TRBV1,TGCACCAGCAGCCAAGGACACAAGACCTCTGGAAACACCATATATTTT,CTSSQGHKTSGNTIYF
TRBD1,TRBJ1-5,NA,TRBV30,TGTGCCTGCGCAGGGGGCTTAGATCAGCCCCAGCATTTT,CACAGGLDQPQHF
TRBD2,TRBJ2-3,NA,TRBV4-1,TGCGCCAGCAGCCAAGAGCGGGGGGGCAATATAGATACGCAGTATTTT,CASSQERGGNIDTQYF
TRBD1,TRBJ2-7,NA,TRBV13,TGTGCCAGCACCAACGACCGGACAGGCTCCTACGAGCAGTACTTC,CASTNDRTGSYEQYF
NA,TRBJ2-1,NA,TRBV30,TGTGCCGGGAGTCTTCAGGGGAGCTCCTACAATGAGCAGTTCTTC,CAGSLQGSSYNEQFF
TRBD2,TRBJ2-5,NA,TRBV29-1,TGCAGCGCCCGGACTAGCGGCGGTGGAGAGACCCAGTACTTC,CSARTSGGGETQYF
TRBD1,TRBJ2-7,NA,TRBV5-1,TGCGCCAGCAGCTCGCAGGACAGGGGTTACGAGCAGTACTTC,CASSSQDRGYEQYF
NA,TRBJ2-1,NA,TRBV5-1,TGCGCCAGCAGCTGGACAGATAGCTCCTACAATGAGCAGTTCTTC,CASSWTDSSYNEQFF
NA,TRBJ1-1,NA,TRBV18,TGTGCCAGCTCACTCCGGACAGAGAGCACTGAAGCTTTCTTT,CASSLRTESTEAFF
NA,TRBJ2-7,NA,TRBV6-5,TGTGCCAGCAGTTACTCGTCAGGAAACTACGAGCAGTACTTC,CASSYSSGNYEQYF
NA,TRBJ2-5,NA,TRBV5-1,TGCGCCAGCAGCTTGGCCCGGGAGACCCAGTACTTC,CASSLARETQYF
TRBD1,TRBJ2-7,NA,TRBV27,TGTGCCAGCAGTTTATTTCAGGGGGCAAAGTCCTACGAGCAGTACTTC,CASSLFQGAKSYEQYF
TRBD1,TRBJ2-6,NA,TRBV18,TGTGCCAGCCGACAGGGTACTGGGGCCAACGTCCTGACTTTC,CASRQGTGANVLTF
NA,TRBJ1-1,NA,TRBV18,TGTGCCAGCTCACGGGAGGCAACCCTAGGCCCAGCTTTCTTT,CASSREATLGPAFF
NA,TRBJ1-6,NA,TRBV4-3,TGCGCCAGCAGCCAAGGTTGGGAGGGGCGATTAGATAATTCACCCCTCCACTTT,CASSQGWEGRLDNSPLHF
TRBD1,TRBJ1-2,NA,TRBV6-1,TGTGCCAGCAGTGCTTTCGCGTGGACAGGCCATGGCTACACCTTC,CASSAFAWTGHGYTF
TRBD2,TRBJ2-5,NA,TRBV13,TGTGCCAGCAGCTCTTCTTTAGCGGGAGGGGGGGGAGAGACCCAGTACTTC,CASSSSLAGGGGETQYF
TRBD2,TRBJ2-1,NA,TRBV30,TGTGCCTGGAGTTGGGCGGGGGTCATCGATGAGCAGTTCTTC,CAWSWAGVIDEQFF
NA,TRBJ2-5,NA,TRBV30,TGCGCCTGGAGTAATCTGAGAGAGACCCAGTACTTC,CAWSNLRETQYF
TRBD1,TRBJ1-6,NA,TRBV7-9,TGTGCCAGCAGCCAGGGACAGGCTAATTCACCCCTCCACTTT,CASSQGQANSPLHF
NA,TRBJ2-3,NA,TRBV7-2,TGTGCCAGCAGCTTTTCGGCAGATACGCAGTATTTT,CASSFSADTQYF
NA,TRBJ2-3,NA,TRBV4-1,TGCGCCAGCAGCCAAGATGGGGGGAGAGGGGCAGCAGATACGCAGTATTTT,CASSQDGGRGAADTQYF
NA,TRBJ1-5,NA,TRBV29-1,TGCAGCGTTGCATTGGGGGCTAGCAATCAGCCCCAGCATTTT,CSVALGASNQPQHF
NA,TRBJ1-1,NA,TRBV29-1,TGCAGCGTTGAATCGGGGACACGAGATTTCTTT,CSVESGTRDFF
TRBD1,TRBJ2-1,NA,TRBV18,TGTGCCAGCTCACCATCACAGGGGGCCAATGAGCAGTTCTTC,CASSPSQGANEQFF
TRBD2,TRBJ2-2,NA,TRBV7-9,TGTGCCAGCAGCTCTGCGGGGGTACCCGGGGAGCTGTTTTTT,CASSSAGVPGELFF
NA,TRBJ1-5,NA,TRBV7-2,TGTGCCAGCAGCTCAGAGCCTGGAGTAGGGCCCCAGCATTTT,CASSSEPGVGPQHF
NA,TRBJ2-7,NA,TRBV6-1,TGTGCCAGCAGGAAAACAGGGTGGGGCTACGAGCAGTACTTC,CASRKTGWGYEQYF
NA,TRBJ1-1,NA,TRBV2,TGTGCCAGCAGTGAGACAGTTATGAACACTGAAGCTTTCTTT,CASSETVMNTEAFF
NA,TRBJ1-2,NA,TRBV7-9,TGTGCCAGAAGAGTTGTGGGCTACACCTTC,CARRVVGYTF
NA,TRBJ1-5,NA,TRBV30,TGTGCCTGGAGTACAGGGATGAATCAGCCCCAGCATTTT,CAWSTGMNQPQHF
TRBD1,TRBJ2-6,NA,TRBV5-1,TGCGCCAGCAGCTTACAGGGGGTCTCTGGGGCCAACGTCCTGACTTTC,CASSLQGVSGANVLTF
NA,TRBJ2-7,NA,TRBV29-1,TGCAGCGTTGGGACGGGGACCTACGAGCAGTACTTC,CSVGTGTYEQYF
TRBD1,TRBJ2-7,NA,TRBV19,TGTGCCAGTAGTAAGGGACAGGCTACCTACGAGCAGTACTTC,CASSKGQATYEQYF
TRBD1,TRBJ1-1,NA,TRBV4-1,TGCGCCAGCAGCCATTTAGACAGGGAGAACACTGAAGCTTTCTTT,CASSHLDRENTEAFF
TRBD1,TRBJ2-3,large,TRBV2,TGTGCCAGTATTGCCGGGACAGGACCAGATACGCAGTATTTT,CASIAGTGPDTQYF
TRBD2,TRBJ2-1,NA,TRBV5-6,TGTGCCAGCAGTCTAGAACTAGCGGGAGAGAGCTCCTACAATGAGCAGTTCTTC,CASSLELAGESSYNEQFF